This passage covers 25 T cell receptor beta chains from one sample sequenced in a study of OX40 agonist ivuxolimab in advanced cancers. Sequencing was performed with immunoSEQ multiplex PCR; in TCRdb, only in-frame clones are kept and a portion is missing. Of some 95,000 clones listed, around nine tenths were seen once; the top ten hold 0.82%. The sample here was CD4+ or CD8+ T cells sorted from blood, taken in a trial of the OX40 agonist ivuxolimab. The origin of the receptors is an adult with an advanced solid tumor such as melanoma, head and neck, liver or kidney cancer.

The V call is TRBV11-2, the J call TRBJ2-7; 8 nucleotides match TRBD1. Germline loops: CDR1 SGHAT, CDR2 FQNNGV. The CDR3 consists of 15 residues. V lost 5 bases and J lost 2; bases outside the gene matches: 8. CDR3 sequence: CASSTRTGNPYEQYF. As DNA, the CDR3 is TGTGCCAGCAGCACCAGGACAGGGAACCCCTACGAGCAGTACTTC.

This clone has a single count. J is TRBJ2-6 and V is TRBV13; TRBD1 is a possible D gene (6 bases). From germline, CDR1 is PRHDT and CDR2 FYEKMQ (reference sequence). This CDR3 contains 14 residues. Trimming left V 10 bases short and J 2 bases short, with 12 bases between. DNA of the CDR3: TGTGCCACCACACAGGGAGCTGGGGCCAACGTCCTGACTTTC. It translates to CATTQGAGANVLTF.

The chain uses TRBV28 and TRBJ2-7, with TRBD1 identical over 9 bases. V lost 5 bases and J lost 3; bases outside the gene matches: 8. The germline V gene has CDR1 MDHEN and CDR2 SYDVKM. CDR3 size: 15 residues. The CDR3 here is CASSTPGTGYYEQYF. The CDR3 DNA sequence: TGTGCCAGCAGTACGCCCGGGACAGGGTACTACGAGCAGTACTTC.

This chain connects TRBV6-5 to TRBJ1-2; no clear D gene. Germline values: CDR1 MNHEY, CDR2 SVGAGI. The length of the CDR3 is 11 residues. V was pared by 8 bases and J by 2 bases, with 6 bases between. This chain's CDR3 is CASVLNYGYTF. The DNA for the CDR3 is TGTGCCAGCGTCCTCAACTATGGCTACACCTTC.

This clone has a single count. CDR3 sequence: CASSRSQETQYF. The DNA of the CDR3 is TGTGCCAGCAGCCGGAGTCAAGAGACCCAGTACTTC. V usage is TRBV7-2 and J usage is TRBJ2-5; no clear D. V was clipped by 5 bases and J by 2 bases, with 6 bases between them. The germline CDR1 and CDR2 sequences are SGHTA and FQGNSA. The CDR3 consists of 12 residues.

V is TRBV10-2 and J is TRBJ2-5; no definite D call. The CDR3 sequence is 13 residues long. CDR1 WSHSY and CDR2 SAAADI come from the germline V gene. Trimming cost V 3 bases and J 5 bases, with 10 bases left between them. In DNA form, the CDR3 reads TGCGCCAGCAGTGATGTCTACGCCGAGACCCAGTACTTC. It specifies CASSDVYAETQYF.

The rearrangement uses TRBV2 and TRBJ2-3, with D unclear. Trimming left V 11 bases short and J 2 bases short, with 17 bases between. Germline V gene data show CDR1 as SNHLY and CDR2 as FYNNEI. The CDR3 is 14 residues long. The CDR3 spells CASNLDPYTDTQYF. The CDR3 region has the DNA TGTGCCTCTAACTTAGATCCCTACACAGATACGCAGTATTTT.

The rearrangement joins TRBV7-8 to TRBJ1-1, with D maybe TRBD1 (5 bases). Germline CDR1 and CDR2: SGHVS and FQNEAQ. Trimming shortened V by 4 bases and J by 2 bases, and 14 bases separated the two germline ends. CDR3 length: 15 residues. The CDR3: CASSWQGAQNTEAFF. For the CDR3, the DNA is TGTGCCAGCAGCTGGCAAGGGGCCCAAAACACTGAAGCTTTCTTT.

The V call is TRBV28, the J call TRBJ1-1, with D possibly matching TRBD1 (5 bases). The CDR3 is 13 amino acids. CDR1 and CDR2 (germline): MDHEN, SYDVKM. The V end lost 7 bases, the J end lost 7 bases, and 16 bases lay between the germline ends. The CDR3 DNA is TGTGCCAGCACCTCCGGGGCGCTTGATGAAGCTTTCTTT. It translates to CASTSGALDEAFF.

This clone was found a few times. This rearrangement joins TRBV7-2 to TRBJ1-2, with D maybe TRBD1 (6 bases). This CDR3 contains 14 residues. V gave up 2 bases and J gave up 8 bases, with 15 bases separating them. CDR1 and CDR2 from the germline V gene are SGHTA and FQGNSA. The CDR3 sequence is CASSLNREVYGYTF. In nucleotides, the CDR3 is TGTGCCAGCAGCTTAAACAGGGAGGTGTACGGCTACACCTTC.

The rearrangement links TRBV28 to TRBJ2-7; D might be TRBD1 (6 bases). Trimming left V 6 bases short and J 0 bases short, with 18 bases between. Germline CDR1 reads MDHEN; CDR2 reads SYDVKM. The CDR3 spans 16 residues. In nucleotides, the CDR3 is TGTGCCAGCAGCGGGACACAGCGTAGCAGCTCCTACGAGCAGTACTTC. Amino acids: CASSGTQRSSSYEQYF.

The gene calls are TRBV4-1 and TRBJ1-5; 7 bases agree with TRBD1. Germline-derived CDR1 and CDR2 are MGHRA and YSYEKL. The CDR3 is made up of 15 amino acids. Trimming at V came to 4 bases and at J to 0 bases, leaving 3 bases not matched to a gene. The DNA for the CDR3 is TGCGCCAGCAGCCGGGACAGTGATAGCAATCAGCCCCAGCATTTT. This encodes CASSRDSDSNQPQHF.

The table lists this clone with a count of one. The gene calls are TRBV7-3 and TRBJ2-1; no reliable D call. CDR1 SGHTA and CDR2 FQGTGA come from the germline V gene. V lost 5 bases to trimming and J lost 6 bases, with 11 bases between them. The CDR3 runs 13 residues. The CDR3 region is CASSERVSNEQFF. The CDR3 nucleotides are TGTGCCAGCAGCGAAAGAGTTAGCAATGAGCAGTTCTTC.

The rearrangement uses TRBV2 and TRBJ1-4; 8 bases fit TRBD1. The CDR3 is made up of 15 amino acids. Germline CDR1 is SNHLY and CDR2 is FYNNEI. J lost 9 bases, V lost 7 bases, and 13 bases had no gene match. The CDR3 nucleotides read TGTGCCAGCACCCAGGGGGGGACAGGTACTCAAAAACTGTTTTTT. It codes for CASTQGGTGTQKLFF.

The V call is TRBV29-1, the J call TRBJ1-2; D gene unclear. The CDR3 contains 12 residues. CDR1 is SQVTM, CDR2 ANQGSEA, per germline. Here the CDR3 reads CSGSFSSYGYTF. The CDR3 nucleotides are TGCAGTGGGTCTTTTTCCTCCTATGGCTACACCTTC.

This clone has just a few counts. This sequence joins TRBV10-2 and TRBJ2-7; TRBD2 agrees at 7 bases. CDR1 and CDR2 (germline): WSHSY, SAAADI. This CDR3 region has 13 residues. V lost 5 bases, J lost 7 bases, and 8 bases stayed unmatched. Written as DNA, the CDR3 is TGCGCCAGCAGTTTGACTAGCCAGAGAGAGCAGTACTTC. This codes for CASSLTSQREQYF.

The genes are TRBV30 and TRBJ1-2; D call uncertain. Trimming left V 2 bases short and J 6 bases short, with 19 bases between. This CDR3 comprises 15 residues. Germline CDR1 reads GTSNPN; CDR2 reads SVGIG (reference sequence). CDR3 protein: CAWSSPRWAGDGYTF. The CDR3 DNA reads TGTGCCTGGAGTTCACCACGGTGGGCAGGTGATGGCTACACCTTC.

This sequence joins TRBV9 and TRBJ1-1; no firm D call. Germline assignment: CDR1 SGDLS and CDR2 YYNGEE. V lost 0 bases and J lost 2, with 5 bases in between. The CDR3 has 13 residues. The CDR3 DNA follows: TGTGCCAGCAGCGTAGTATCTAACACTGAAGCTTTCTTT. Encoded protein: CASSVVSNTEAFF.

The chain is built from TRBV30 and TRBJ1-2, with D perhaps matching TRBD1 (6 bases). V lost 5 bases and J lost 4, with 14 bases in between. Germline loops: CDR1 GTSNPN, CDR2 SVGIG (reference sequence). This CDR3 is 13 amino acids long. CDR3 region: CAWGPRTVYGYTF. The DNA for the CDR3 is TGTGCCTGGGGACCAAGGACAGTCTATGGCTACACCTTC. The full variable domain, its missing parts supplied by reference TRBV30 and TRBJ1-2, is SQTIHQWPATLVQPVGSPLSLECTVEGTSNPNLYWYRQAAGRGLQLLFYSVGIGQISSEVPQNLSASRPQDRQFILSSKKLLLSDSGFYLCAWGPRTVYGYTFGSGTRLTVV.

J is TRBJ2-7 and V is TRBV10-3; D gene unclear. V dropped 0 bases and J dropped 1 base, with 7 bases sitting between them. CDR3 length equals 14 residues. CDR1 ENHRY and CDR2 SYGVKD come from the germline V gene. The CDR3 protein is CAISESLHSYEQYV. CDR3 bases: TGTGCCATCAGTGAGTCACTGCATTCCTACGAGCAGTACGTC.

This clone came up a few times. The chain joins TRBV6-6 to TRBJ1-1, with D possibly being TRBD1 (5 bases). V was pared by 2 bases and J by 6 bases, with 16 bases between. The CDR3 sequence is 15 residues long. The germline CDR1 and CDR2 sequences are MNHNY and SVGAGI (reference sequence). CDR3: CASSYGEARAPEAFF. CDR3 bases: TGTGCCAGCAGTTACGGAGAGGCCAGGGCCCCTGAAGCTTTCTTT.

CDR3 nucleotide sequence: TGTGCCAGCAGTTTAGGGTCCGGGACAGTGCTCTATGGCTACACCTTC. Amino acids: CASSLGSGTVLYGYTF. The chain carries TRBV28 and TRBJ1-2; the match to TRBD1 covers 7 bases. Germline CDR1 reads MDHEN; CDR2 reads SYDVKM. Losses at the gene ends were 2 bases for V and 4 bases for J; bases not matched to a gene: 10. The CDR3 covers 16 residues.

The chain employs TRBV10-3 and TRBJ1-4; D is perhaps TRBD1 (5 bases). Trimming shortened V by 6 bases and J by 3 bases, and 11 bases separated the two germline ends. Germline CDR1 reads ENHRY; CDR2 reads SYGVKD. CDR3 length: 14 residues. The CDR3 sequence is CAISPGAANEKLFF. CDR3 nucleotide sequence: TGTGCCATCAGCCCCGGGGCGGCTAATGAAAAACTGTTTTTT.

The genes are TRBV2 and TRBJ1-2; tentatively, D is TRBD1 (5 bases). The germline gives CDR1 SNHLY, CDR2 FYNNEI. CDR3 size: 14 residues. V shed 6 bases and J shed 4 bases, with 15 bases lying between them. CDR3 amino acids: CASRGTGPVYGYTF. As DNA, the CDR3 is TGTGCCAGCAGGGGGACCGGGCCTGTCTATGGCTACACCTTC. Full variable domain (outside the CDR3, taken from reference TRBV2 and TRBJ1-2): EPEVTQTPSHQVTQMGQEVILRCVPISNHLYFYWYRQILGQKVEFLVSFYNNEISEKSEIFDDQFSVERPDGSNFTLKIRSTKLEDSAMYFCASRGTGPVYGYTFGSGTRLTVV.

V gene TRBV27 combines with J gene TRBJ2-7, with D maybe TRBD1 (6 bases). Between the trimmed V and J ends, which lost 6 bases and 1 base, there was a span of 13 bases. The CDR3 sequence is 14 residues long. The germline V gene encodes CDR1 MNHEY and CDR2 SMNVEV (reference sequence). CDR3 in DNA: TGTGCCAGCAGCTACGGACAGCGGTCCTACGAGCAGTACTTC. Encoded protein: CASSYGQRSYEQYF.